The 9 T cell receptor beta chains below all came from one sample that was sequenced in a study of regulatory T cells in long-lasting Graves disease. Described time point: newly diagnosed GD, antithyroid drugs for less than 3 months. Scientists built the TCR library using RNA that was extracted from PBMCs. TCR beta libraries were built with iRepertoire HTBI primers and Arm-PCR of CDR3 regions. TCRdb passed the multiplex PCR reads through MiXCR, listing each CDR3 protein once. The sample has more than 300,000 distinct CDR3 sequences, 16% seen once. This same sample was also taken into another study, of T cells in Graves' hyperthyroidism and ophthalmopathy.

Sample: peripheral blood mononuclear cells (PBMCs), taken at new diagnosis, from a patient treated with antithyroid drugs. These receptor sequences come from a woman aged 18-29 years with Graves disease.

The sample holds many counts of this clonotype. V gene TRBV28 combines with J gene TRBJ1-5; 7 bases line up with TRBD1. The CDR3 covers 15 residues. Germline loops: CDR1 MDHEN, CDR2 SYDVKM. J was trimmed by 9 bases and V by 7 bases; bases with no gene match: 15. CDR3 nucleotide sequence: TGTGCCAGCAAACCCGGGGGGACAGCCGGTCGGCCCCAGCATTTT. It specifies CASKPGGTAGRPQHF.

This clonotype was seen more than once but under ten times. The chain combines TRBV18 with TRBJ1-3; D may be TRBD1 (6 bases). Trimming removed 3 bases from V and 4 bases from J, with 16 bases in between. Germline V CDR1 and CDR2: KGHSH, LQKENI. The CDR3 length is 16 residues. The CDR3 here is CASSPMLSGAGNTIYF. The CDR3 DNA follows: TGTGCCAGCTCACCGATGTTGTCAGGGGCCGGAAACACCATATATTTT.

The chain is built from TRBV29-1 and TRBJ2-3; D perhaps matches TRBD2 (6 bases). The V end lost 2 bases, the J end lost 2 bases, and 11 bases lay between the germline ends. CDR3 length: 14 residues. The germline V gene encodes CDR1 SQVTM and CDR2 ANQGSEA. CDR3 loop: CSVEWAGLTDTQYF. The DNA of the CDR3 is TGCAGCGTTGAATGGGCGGGACTCACAGATACGCAGTATTTT.

In its sample, this clonotype was seen many times. J is TRBJ2-5 and V is TRBV5-1, with a possible D match to TRBD1 (5 bases). In germline, CDR1 is SGHRS, CDR2 YFSETQ. Trimming took 5 bases from V and 5 from J, leaving 16 bases between them. The CDR3 is 14 residues long. The CDR3: CASSSRTNAETQYF. In DNA form, the CDR3 reads TGCGCCAGCAGTTCCCGGACAAACGCGGAGACCCAGTACTTC. The whole variable domain, remainder taken from reference TRBV5-1 and TRBJ2-5, is KAGVTQTPRYLIKTRGQQVTLSCSPISGHRSVSWYQQTPGQGLQFLFEYFSETQRNKGNFPGRFSGRQFSNSRSEMNVSTLELGDSALYLCASSSRTNAETQYFGPGTRLLVL.

The chain links TRBV5-6 to TRBJ1-5; 8 bases fit TRBD1. CDR3 size: 14 residues. Germline CDR1 reads SGHDT; CDR2 reads YYEEEE. V dropped 4 bases and J dropped 5; count of bases not matched to a gene: 5. The CDR3 protein is CASSKGRGHQPQHF. The CDR3 DNA is TGTGCCAGCAGCAAGGGCAGGGGGCATCAGCCCCAGCATTTT.

This clonotype was seen at least ten times. CDR3 loop: CASSYPTDQPQHF. The DNA of the CDR3 is TGTGCCAGCAGCTATCCTACGGATCAGCCCCAGCATTTT. This rearrangement joins TRBV7-2 to TRBJ1-5, with D uncertain. CDR1 and CDR2 (germline): SGHTA, FQGNSA. Deletions cut 4 bases from V and 5 bases from J, with 9 bases between. CDR3 length: 13 amino acids.

To note about this clonotype: This may be a read error: a much more frequent sequence differs by one nucleotide. The J gene is TRBJ2-3, the V gene TRBV2; D uncertain. Germline V CDR1 and CDR2: SNHLY, FYNNEI. The CDR3 extends over 15 amino acids. The CDR3 DNA reads TGTGCCAGCAGTGTTTACGGACGGCACACAGATGCGCAGTATTTT. Its translation: CASSVYGRHTDAQYF.

This sequence joins TRBV6-4 and TRBJ2-3; D gene uncertain. Germline lookup yields CDR1 MRHNA and CDR2 SNTAGT. V lost 6 bases and J lost 2, with 9 bases in between. The CDR3 covers 13 residues. CDR3 sequence reads: CASRLGPTDTQYF. In nucleotides, the CDR3 is TGTGCCAGCAGGCTAGGCCCCACAGATACGCAGTATTTT.

The table lists this clonotype with many counts. V and J are TRBV7-9 and TRBJ2-3, with a weak D call TRBD2 (6 bases). Germline values: CDR1 SEHNR, CDR2 FQNEAQ (reference sequence). The CDR3 has 16 amino acids. V gave up 5 bases and J gave up 2 bases, with 17 bases separating them. CDR3 sequence: CASSPVGGAPTDTQYF. In DNA, the CDR3 is TGTGCCAGCAGCCCCGTCGGAGGGGCGCCCACAGATACGCAGTATTTT.